This TCR beta chain derives from a study of blood T cell repertoires in COVID-19. The wider study: The analysed material was cDNA or gDNA that came from T cells, B-cell-depleted T cells, or PBMCs.

Method: immunoSEQ multiplex PCR; TCRdb's copy keeps in-frame clones and lacks some. This table holds 350,000 to 400,000 clones, 65% to 90% found once. Trimming took 7 bases from V and 7 from J; bases not matched to a gene: 16. The germline V gene has CDR1 SNHLY and CDR2 FYNNEI. The CDR3 sequence is 16 residues long. This chain connects TRBV2 to TRBJ2-7, with 10 bases that match TRBD2. This receptor was identified in a woman aged 60-75 years with COVID-19, enrolled during active disease. The sequenced material came from peripheral blood. For the CDR3, the DNA is TGTGCCAGCACCCCGGCCCGGCTAGCGGGGGCATTAGAGCAGTACTTC. Residues: CASTPARLAGALEQYF.